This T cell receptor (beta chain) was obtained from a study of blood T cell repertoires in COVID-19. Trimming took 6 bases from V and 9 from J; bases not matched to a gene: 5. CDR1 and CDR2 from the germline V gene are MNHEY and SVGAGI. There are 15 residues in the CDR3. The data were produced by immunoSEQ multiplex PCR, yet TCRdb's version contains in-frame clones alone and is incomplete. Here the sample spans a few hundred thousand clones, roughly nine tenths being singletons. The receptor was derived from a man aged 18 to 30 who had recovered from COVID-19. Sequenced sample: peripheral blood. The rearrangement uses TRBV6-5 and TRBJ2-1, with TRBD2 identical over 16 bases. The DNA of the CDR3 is TGTGCCAGCAGGCAAGGGACTAGCGGGGGGGGTGAGCAGTTCTTC. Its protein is CASRQGTSGGGEQFF.